Listed here are 20 T cell receptor beta chains from one sample, sequenced in a study of T-cell reconstitution after alpha-beta-depleted transplantation in children. TCRbeta library preparation incorporated unique molecular identifiers. TCRdb re-derived calls from the PCR reads in MiXCR, one entry per CDR3 protein. The sample gives around 340,000 distinct CDR3 sequences, roughly 14% of which show up once; approximately 4.3% is in the top ten. The material sequenced was PBMCs, taken from the stem cell graft. These receptors came from a human donor who donated a stem cell graft to a child with Fanconi anemia.

This clonotype was observed a handful of times. The chain couples TRBV5-1 to TRBJ1-6; 11 bases map to TRBD1. Germline V gene lookup returns CDR1 SGHRS and CDR2 YFSETQ. The ends lost 4 bases at V and 7 bases at J; junction bases unmatched: 7. This CDR3 comprises 16 residues. The CDR3 is CASSRRGTGGNSPLHF. The CDR3 nucleotides are TGCGCCAGCAGCCGACGAGGGACAGGGGGGAATTCACCCCTCCACTTT.

The chain combines TRBV7-8 with TRBJ1-2; D remains ambiguous. There are 15 residues in the CDR3. Germline V CDR1 and CDR2: SGHVS, FQNEAQ. Trimming removed 5 bases from V and 6 bases from J, with 19 bases in between. The DNA for the CDR3 is TGTGCCAGCAGCCGTAAGGGCCAGCTCGACAATGGCTACACCTTC. Amino acids: CASSRKGQLDNGYTF.

This chain uses TRBV13 with TRBJ2-6; D is possibly TRBD1 (6 bases). V was clipped by 5 bases and J by 3 bases, with 11 bases between them. Germline V gene sequence: CDR1 PRHDT, CDR2 FYEKMQ (reference sequence). The length of the CDR3 is 15 residues. Here the CDR3 DNA reads TGTGCCAGCAGCCGATACAGGGTTGGGGCCAACGTCCTGACTTTC. It specifies CASSRYRVGANVLTF.

This clonotype has a count of ten or more. V is TRBV6-2 or TRBV6-3 and J is TRBJ1-2, with TRBD1 as a possible D gene (5 bases). With 6 bases removed from V and 0 bases from J, the gap between germline ends came to 14 bases. The germline gives CDR1 MNHEY, CDR2 SVGEGT. The CDR3 has 15 amino acids. CDR3 region: CASRELSTANYGYTF. The CDR3 DNA sequence: TGTGCCAGCAGAGAATTGTCGACAGCTAACTATGGCTACACCTTC.

In its sample, this clonotype was seen a few times. The chain uses TRBV20-1 and TRBJ1-1, with D unresolved. The V gene's germline CDR1 is DFQATT and CDR2 SNEGSKA (reference sequence). CDR3 length: 13 residues. V lost 6 bases to trimming and J lost 3 bases, with 14 bases between them. DNA of the CDR3: TGCAGTGCCCCGGACCCCACAGACACTGAAGCTTTCTTT. This sequence encodes CSAPDPTDTEAFF.

This clonotype has a count of ten or more. The rearrangement links TRBV6-1 to TRBJ2-1, with D hard to call. The V and J ends lost 5 bases and 10 bases respectively, with 15 bases between them. The CDR3 consists of 13 residues. Looked up from germline, CDR1 is MNHNS and CDR2 is SASEGT. In DNA form, the CDR3 reads TGTGCCAGCAGTCGCGGTAGTAGTTCGGAGCAGTTCTTC. This encodes CASSRGSSSEQFF.

The rearrangement links TRBV7-9 to TRBJ2-4; 10 bases match TRBD1. V was clipped by 5 bases and J by 8 bases; unmatched bases: 3. Germline loops: CDR1 SEHNR, CDR2 FQNEAQ (reference sequence). CDR3 length: 13 residues. CDR3 protein: CASSRTGGDIQYF. The CDR3 bases are TGTGCCAGCAGCCGGACAGGGGGGGACATTCAGTACTTC.

This clonotype occurred a few times. This chain uses TRBV20-1 with TRBJ1-4, with unresolved D. The CDR3 totals 12 residues. Trimming stripped 3 bases from V and 5 bases from J, with 7 bases between. Germline V gene sequence: CDR1 DFQATT, CDR2 SNEGSKA (reference sequence). The CDR3 sequence: CSASLRNEKLFF. CDR3 in DNA: TGCAGTGCTAGTCTCAGGAATGAAAAACTGTTTTTT.

The V gene is TRBV7-8, the J gene TRBJ2-3, with 8 bases aligning to TRBD2. The CDR3 contains 19 residues. V lost 5 bases and J lost 1; bases outside the gene matches: 17. Per germline, CDR1 SGHVS and CDR2 FQNEAQ. CDR3 DNA sequence: TGTGCCAGCAGCCCTAACCATGATCACCGGGGGGGTGGCACAGATACGCAGTATTTT. Translated: CASSPNHDHRGGGTDTQYF.

This clonotype has just a few counts. This sequence joins TRBV29-1 and TRBJ1-1; D might be TRBD1 (6 bases). Germline V gene lookup returns CDR1 SQVTM and CDR2 ANQGSEA. CDR3 length equals 13 residues. V lost 7 bases and J 0 bases, leaving 12 bases between the germline ends. This chain's CDR3 is CSAETGMNTEAFF. The CDR3 nucleotides read TGCAGCGCTGAGACAGGCATGAACACTGAAGCTTTCTTT.

This clonotype was found a few times. J is TRBJ2-7 and V is TRBV5-1, with TRBD1 identical over 7 bases. V dropped 4 bases and J dropped 0; count of bases not matched to a gene: 4. This CDR3 is 14 amino acids long. Germline CDR1 is SGHRS and CDR2 is YFSETQ. DNA of the CDR3: TGCGCCAGCAGCGGGGACAGCCTCTCCTACGAGCAGTACTTC. It specifies CASSGDSLSYEQYF.

The chain combines TRBV12-3 or TRBV12-4 with TRBJ2-2; D call uncertain. V shed 2 bases and J shed 7 bases, with 11 bases lying between them. The CDR3 runs to 14 residues. This chain's CDR3 is CASSLRRTGGELFF. The CDR3 DNA is TGTGCCAGCAGTTTAAGGCGAACGGGCGGGGAGCTGTTTTTT.

This clonotype was counted between two and nine times. The chain combines TRBV9 with TRBJ2-1, with D perhaps TRBD1 (6 bases). Between the trimmed V and J ends, which lost 0 bases and 14 bases, there was a span of 15 bases. The CDR3 extends over 13 amino acids. Germline V CDR1 and CDR2: SGDLS, YYNGEE. CDR3 coding DNA: TGTGCCAGCAGCGTAGTGGTGTCAGGGGACGAGTTCTTC. Residues: CASSVVVSGDEFF.

The chain has TRBV4-1 and TRBJ1-1, with D maybe TRBD1 (5 bases). Trimming took off 3 bases at V and 1 base at J, with 9 bases between the two ends. Germline CDR1 reads MGHRA; CDR2 reads YSYEKL. The CDR3 is made up of 14 amino acids. In nucleotides, the CDR3 is TGCGCCAGCAGCCATGTGGGGGAGAACACTGAAGCTTTCTTT. Translation: CASSHVGENTEAFF.

This rearrangement joins TRBV3-1 to TRBJ1-1; no clear D. Germline V gene lookup returns CDR1 LGHDT and CDR2 YNNKEL (reference sequence). The CDR3 sequence is 13 residues long. V lost 4 bases and J 3 bases, leaving 9 bases between the germline ends. The CDR3 sequence: CASSLNLDTEAFF. DNA of the CDR3: TGTGCCAGCAGCCTAAATTTGGACACTGAAGCTTTCTTT.

A few counts support this clonotype. The chain carries TRBV12-3 or TRBV12-4 and TRBJ2-5, with 11 bases that match TRBD2. Trimming took 9 bases from V and 5 from J; bases not matched to a gene: 8. This CDR3 has 14 residues. CDR3 amino acids: CASGLAGVRETQYF. The CDR3 DNA sequence: TGTGCCAGTGGACTAGCGGGCGTCCGGGAGACCCAGTACTTC.

The sample holds a few counts of this clonotype. CDR3 residues: CSARMLAVTETQYF. CDR3 DNA sequence: TGCAGTGCTAGGATGCTAGCGGTTACGGAGACCCAGTACTTC. The rearrangement links TRBV20-1 to TRBJ2-5; TRBD2 matches 7 bases. Germline V lookup: CDR1 DFQATT, CDR2 SNEGSKA (reference sequence). This CDR3 is 14 amino acids long. The V gene end was trimmed by 3 bases and the J gene end by 5 bases; junction bases not matched to a gene: 9.

This clonotype appeared many times. The chain combines TRBV5-8 with TRBJ1-3; D unclear. This CDR3 has 15 residues. Trimming shortened V by 3 bases and J by 1 base, and 11 bases separated the two germline ends. Looked up from germline, CDR1 is SGHTS and CDR2 is YDEGEE. In DNA, the CDR3 is TGTGCCAGCAGCTGGGCTCCCGGGTCTGGAAACACCATATATTTT. Protein sequence: CASSWAPGSGNTIYF.

This clonotype occurred a few times. The chain carries TRBV20-1 and TRBJ2-3; D is unresolved. This CDR3 has 15 residues. Trimming pared 2 bases from V and 0 bases from J, leaving 12 bases between. Germline-derived CDR1 and CDR2 are DFQATT and SNEGSKA (reference sequence). CDR3 sequence reads: CSARLPLTSTDTQYF. CDR3 DNA: TGCAGTGCTAGACTACCTCTAACTAGCACAGATACGCAGTATTTT.

This clonotype was seen ten or more times. The V call is TRBV7-2, the J call TRBJ1-6, with 7 bases that match TRBD1. In germline, CDR1 is SGHTA, CDR2 FQGNSA. The CDR3 covers 14 residues. The J segment lost 7 bases and the V segment lost 6 bases, leaving 6 bases of the junction unmatched. The CDR3 sequence is CASRPGQQNSPLHF. The CDR3 bases are TGTGCCAGCAGACCGGGACAGCAGAATTCACCCCTCCACTTT.